The rows below give T cell receptor beta chains drawn from one sample of a study of blood T cell repertoires in COVID-19. TCRdb's copy holds only in-frame clones and misses some; the assay was immunoSEQ multiplex PCR. The sample includes hundreds of thousands of clones, roughly 82% seen only once; the top ten take approximately 5.5%. What was sequenced was peripheral blood. These receptors were obtained from a woman aged 80 or over with COVID-19, enrolled during active disease. Each CDR3 is given with its conserved first and last residue. D genes are given only for firm matches. For some rows the clone size is stated as once, few or many, or as a class when expanded; others skip it.

d_call	clone_size	v_call	j_call	cdr3_nt	cdr3_aa
TRBD1	once	TRBV7-2	TRBJ1-6	TGTGCCAGCAGCGACCGGGACAGCCTTAATTCACCCCTCCACTTT	CASSDRDSLNSPLHF
TRBD2	-	TRBV7-9	TRBJ2-1	TGTGCCAGCAGCCGACTAGCGGGGGTTTCCAATGAGCAGTTCTTC	CASSRLAGVSNEQFF
TRBD1	-	TRBV3-1/TRBV3-2	TRBJ2-1	TGTGCCAGCAGCCAATCTCTCTCAGGGGGCATCCCCCCCGAGCAGTTCTTC	CASSQSLSGGIPPEQFF
TRBD1	-	TRBV19	TRBJ2-1	TGTGCCAGTAGTATAGAGGACAGGGGTACCAATGAGCAGTTCTTC	CASSIEDRGTNEQFF
-	-	TRBV5-1	TRBJ2-1	TGCGCCAGCAGCCTGGGGAACCAGTTCAGGGGTAATGAGCAGTTCTTC	CASSLGNQFRGNEQFF
TRBD1	-	TRBV9	TRBJ1-3	TGTGCCAGCAGCAGGGCAGGGGGCTCTGGAAACACCATATATTTT	CASSRAGGSGNTIYF
-	-	TRBV18	TRBJ1-2	TGTGCCAGCTCACCGGCAGGGGATGGCTACACCTTC	CASSPAGDGYTF
TRBD2	-	TRBV6-2/TRBV6-3	TRBJ2-1	TGTGCCAGCAGTTACCTTCACAGCGGGGGGGCCAGTTTCCTCGAGCAGTTCTTC	CASSYLHSGGASFLEQFF
TRBD1	-	TRBV19	TRBJ1-1	TGTGCCAGTAGTATATTAGGGCAGGGGGCCACTGAAGCTTTCTTT	CASSILGQGATEAFF
-	-	TRBV27	TRBJ1-4	TGTGCCAGCAGTCCTTACAGGGTCCCTGGTGAAAAACTGTTTTTT	CASSPYRVPGEKLFF
-	-	TRBV10-3	TRBJ1-2	TGTGCTTACCGAAACGGGGATAATAAGGGCTACACCTTC	CAYRNGDNKGYTF
-	-	TRBV7-8	TRBJ1-3	TGTGCCAGCAGTCAAAAACAAACTGGAAACACCATATATTTT	CASSQKQTGNTIYF
-	-	TRBV12-5	TRBJ1-1	TGTGCTAGTGGTTTGTCTACCGGGGGGGGAGCTTTCTTT	CASGLSTGGGAFF
-	-	TRBV11-2	TRBJ1-2	TGTGCCAGCAACGAGAATAGGGGAATGGGGTATGGCTACACCTTC	CASNENRGMGYGYTF
TRBD1	-	TRBV19	TRBJ2-2	TGTGCCAGTAGTAATCGACAGGGCTGGACCGGGGAGCTGTTTTTT	CASSNRQGWTGELFF
-	-	TRBV6-1	TRBJ1-3	TGTGCCAGCAGTGTCCTCCTTAGGGGCAGCTCTGGAAACACCATATATTTT	CASSVLLRGSSGNTIYF
-	-	TRBV6-4	TRBJ1-5	TGTGCCAGCAGTGACACCTATAGCAATCAGCCCCAGCATTTT	CASSDTYSNQPQHF
TRBD1	-	TRBV5-4	TRBJ1-1	TGTGCCAGCAGCCCGCGGGGACAGGGGGCGGTCGTTGTGAACACTGAAGCTTTCTTT	CASSPRGQGAVVVNTEAFF
-	once	TRBV7-9	TRBJ1-2	TGTGCCAGCAGCTTAGCTGGGGGCGATGCCTATGGCTACACCTTC	CASSLAGGDAYGYTF
TRBD1	-	TRBV9	TRBJ1-1	TGTGCCAGCAGCGTAGACAGGGGAGGCACTGAAGCTTTCTTT	CASSVDRGGTEAFF
-	-	TRBV19	TRBJ1-2	TGTGCCAGTCCCACCCCGGGGGGGACGAACTATGGCTACACCTTC	CASPTPGGTNYGYTF
TRBD2	-	TRBV25-1	TRBJ2-3	TGTGCCAGCAGTAACGGGGGGGGCACAGATACGCAGTATTTT	CASSNGGGTDTQYF
-	-	TRBV19	TRBJ2-6	TGTGCCAGTAGTGTTCCCCTATCTGGGGCCAACGTCCTGACTTTC	CASSVPLSGANVLTF
TRBD2	once	TRBV6-2/TRBV6-3	TRBJ2-3	TGTGCCAGCAGTTTTGCCTCGGGGGGGACTAGCACAGATACGCAGTATTTT	CASSFASGGTSTDTQYF
TRBD1	once	TRBV7-9	TRBJ2-2	TGTGCCAGCAGCCTCTCGGGACAGGGGGACACCGGGGAGCTGTTTTTT	CASSLSGQGDTGELFF
TRBD1	-	TRBV19	TRBJ1-2	TGTGCCAGTAGTATAGTTTCAGCCGGGACAGAAAACTATGGCTACACCTTC	CASSIVSAGTENYGYTF
-	-	TRBV9	TRBJ1-6	TGTGCCAGCAGCGTAGGAACCGGGACTCTTGGAGGATCACCCCTCCACTTT	CASSVGTGTLGGSPLHF